This T cell receptor beta chain came from a study of OX40 agonist ivuxolimab in advanced cancers. The germline gives CDR1 MNHNS, CDR2 SASEGT. The CDR3 has 13 residues. V shed 2 bases, J shed 8 bases, and the junction held 4 bases outside the gene matches. Notes on the study in general: Clonal expansion from baseline to week 6 occurred in both CD4+ and CD8+ T cells. Clonal expansion was among the lowest in partial responders at 0.1-3.0 mg/kg, especially CD8+. Fewer expanded clones were found on average in CD4+ than in CD8+ T cells. Researchers did not establish what antigens the expanded peripheral T cells target.

Using immunoSEQ multiplex PCR, the repertoire was profiled, and TCRdb retains in-frame clones only, with some absent. Altogether some 72,000 clones are present, about 90% being singletons, with the ten largest covering approximately 2.9%. Regarding this clone: Its matching antigen is unknown.

The chain is built from TRBV6-1 and TRBJ1-2; 8 bases fit TRBD1. The TCR originated in an adult with an advanced solid tumor such as melanoma, head and neck, liver or kidney cancer. The sequenced sample was CD4+ or CD8+ T cells sorted from blood, obtained in a trial of the OX40 agonist ivuxolimab. The CDR3 DNA sequence: TGTGCCAGCAGTGAACAGGGGGCGCGAGGCTACACCTTC. It yields the protein CASSEQGARGYTF.